The 7 T cell receptor beta chains in this list originate from one sample, sequenced in a study of CD8+CD57+ T cells in acquired aplastic anemia. Researchers used genomic DNA as the template to profile TCR beta VDJ and CDR3. TCRdb recomputed calls from the reads with MiXCR, one row per CDR3 protein. The sample lists approximately 120,000 distinct CDR3 sequences, about two fifths occurring once. Previously, flow cytometry had revealed CD8+CD57+ cell expansion in the patients chosen for sequencing. The sample taken for sequencing was sorted CD4+, CD8+, or CD8+CD57+ T cells (not recorded which) from PBMCs. Every receptor here comes from a human donor with aplastic anemia.

This chain uses TRBV6-1 with TRBJ1-2, with 10 bases matching TRBD1. With 8 bases clipped from V and 4 bases from J, the junction kept 10 bases outside the gene matches. Germline V CDR1 and CDR2: MNHNS, SASEGT. The CDR3 is 15 amino acids. In DNA, the CDR3 is TGTGCCAGCCGCTCGACAGGGGGCGCGGGCTATGGCTACACCTTC. Translating gives CASRSTGGAGYGYTF.

A note on this clonotype: This sequence may be a read error, since a much larger clone differs from it by one base. Lacking the conserved final phenylalanine or tryptophan, this CDR3 likely reflects a read error. This chain joins TRBV5-5 and TRBJ1-4; 7 positions agree with TRBD1. The ends lost 2 bases at V and 0 bases at J; junction bases unmatched: 4. Germline-derived CDR1 and CDR2 are SGHKS and YYEKEE (reference sequence). There are 16 residues in the CDR3. The CDR3 coding sequence is TGTGCCAGCAGCTTACGACAGGGCACAACTAATGAAAAACTGTTTTCT. Its translation: CASSLRQGTTNEKLFS.

This clonotype was counted once. The CDR3 does not close with the conserved phenylalanine or tryptophan, likely indicating a read error. The rearrangement uses TRBV20-1 and TRBJ2-1; 15 bases fit TRBD2. The CDR3 is made up of 19 amino acids. Germline lookup yields CDR1 DFQATT and CDR2 SNEGSKA (reference sequence). The V segment lost 1 base and the J segment 0 bases; nucleotides outside the gene matches: 7. DNA of the CDR3: TGCAGTGCTAGAGCTGGACTAGCGGGGGGGATTAGCTCCTACAATGAGCAGTTCCTC. It is translated as CSARAGLAGGISSYNEQFL.

J is TRBJ1-4 and V is TRBV7-9; D ambiguous. V dropped 2 bases and J dropped 7 bases, with 14 bases sitting between them. CDR3 length: 15 amino acids. Germline V gives CDR1 SEHNR, CDR2 FQNEAQ (reference sequence). The CDR3 region has the DNA TGTGCCAGCAGCTTAACCCGGGTGGGAGGTGAAAAACTGTTTTTT. Protein product: CASSLTRVGGEKLFF.

The V call is TRBV10-3, the J call TRBJ1-5, with D unresolved. The V gene lost 2 bases and the J gene lost 1 base, with 6 bases spanning the gap. The CDR3 runs to 14 residues. From germline, CDR1 is ENHRY and CDR2 SYGVKD. The DNA of the CDR3 is TGTGCCATCAGTGAGAGAACGAGCAATCAGCCCCAGCATTTT. It yields the protein CAISERTSNQPQHF.

This clonotype was detected many times. The chain has TRBV4-3 and TRBJ2-7, with TRBD1 matching 10 bases. The CDR3 totals 14 residues. In germline, CDR1 is LGHNA, CDR2 YSLEER. V gave up 5 bases and J gave up 6 bases; unmatched junction bases: 7. CDR3 sequence (DNA): TGCGCCAGCAGCTCGCAGGACAGGGGGAGCGAGCAGTACTTC. This encodes CASSSQDRGSEQYF.

Of note for this clonotype: This clone may be a read error of a much larger clone one base away. The V gene is TRBV6-5, the J gene TRBJ1-5; 7 nucleotides agree with TRBD1. The CDR3 runs to 15 residues. CDR1 and CDR2 (germline): MNHEY, SVGAGI. The CDR3 region is CAISYDGTDNQPQHF. The CDR3, as DNA: TGTGCCATCAGTTACGACGGGACAGACAATCAGCCCCAGCATTTT.